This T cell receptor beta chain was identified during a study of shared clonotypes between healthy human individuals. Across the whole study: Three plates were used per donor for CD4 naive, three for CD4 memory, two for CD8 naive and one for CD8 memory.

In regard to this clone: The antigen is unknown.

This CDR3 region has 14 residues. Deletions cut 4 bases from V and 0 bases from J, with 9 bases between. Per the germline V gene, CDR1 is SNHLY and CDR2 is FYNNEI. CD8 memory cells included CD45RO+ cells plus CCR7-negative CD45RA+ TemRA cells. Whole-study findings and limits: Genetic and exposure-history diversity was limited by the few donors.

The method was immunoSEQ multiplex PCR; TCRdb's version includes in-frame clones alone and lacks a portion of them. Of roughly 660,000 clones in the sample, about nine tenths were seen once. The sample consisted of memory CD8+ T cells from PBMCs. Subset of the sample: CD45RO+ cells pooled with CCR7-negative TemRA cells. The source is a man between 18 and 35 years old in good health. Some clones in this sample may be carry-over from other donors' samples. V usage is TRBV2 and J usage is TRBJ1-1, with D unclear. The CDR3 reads CASSGPEMNTEAFF. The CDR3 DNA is TGTGCCAGCAGTGGACCCGAAATGAACACTGAAGCTTTCTTT.